The 28 T cell receptor beta chains presented below share a single source sample, sequenced in a study of blood T cell repertoires in COVID-19. Clones were sequenced by immunoSEQ multiplex PCR, and TCRdb holds only the in-frame ones, with some missing. The sample lists about 190,000 clones; approximately 82% were seen once. Sequenced: peripheral blood. These receptor sequences come from a man aged 50-60 years with active or convalescent COVID-19.

This chain connects TRBV7-3 to TRBJ2-1; 10 bases are a match to TRBD1. CDR3 size: 15 residues. CDR1 and CDR2 from the germline V gene are SGHTA and FQGTGA. V trimming: 3 bases; J trimming: 6 bases; junction bases outside the gene matches: 5. The CDR3 coding sequence is TGTGCCAGCAGCTTCGGGGGACAGGGGTCCAATGAGCAGTTCTTC. This sequence encodes CASSFGGQGSNEQFF.

The chain uses TRBV3-1 (or the pseudogene TRBV3-2) and TRBJ2-3; maybe TRBD2 (7 bases). The CDR3 loop spans 19 amino acids. V lost 0 bases to trimming and J lost 4 bases, with 23 bases between them. From germline, CDR1 is LGHDT and CDR2 YNNKEL (reference sequence). CDR3 nucleotides: TGTGCCAGCAGCCAAGAACAGTTTTTTGAGGGGGGGCCCCCAGATACGCAGTATTTT. Translated, it gives CASSQEQFFEGGPPDTQYF.

V is TRBV6-2 or TRBV6-3 and J is TRBJ1-5; maybe TRBD1 (5 bases). The CDR3 is 13 amino acids. Germline V gene data show CDR1 as MNHEY and CDR2 as SVGEGT. V lost 5 bases and J 1 base, leaving 6 bases between the germline ends. The CDR3 loop reads CASSRQSNQPQHF. The CDR3 DNA follows: TGTGCCAGCAGTAGACAGAGCAATCAGCCCCAGCATTTT.

The J gene is TRBJ1-2, the V gene TRBV5-1; 10 nucleotides align to TRBD1. The CDR3 contains 15 residues. The germline CDR1 and CDR2 sequences are SGHRS and YFSETQ. V gave up 4 bases and J gave up 4 bases; unmatched junction bases: 7. In nucleotides, the CDR3 is TGCGCCAGCAGCCTCGGGACAGGGGCTTTCTATGGCTACACCTTC. Protein sequence: CASSLGTGAFYGYTF.

The V call is TRBV6-5, the J call TRBJ2-1; 13 positions match TRBD2. Germline V CDR1 and CDR2: MNHEY, SVGAGI. The CDR3 extends over 14 amino acids. The J segment lost 9 bases and the V segment lost 5 bases, leaving 4 bases of the junction unmatched. In DNA form, the CDR3 reads TGTGCCAGCAGTACACTAGCGGGAGGGGGTGAGCAGTTCTTC. This codes for CASSTLAGGGEQFF.

This clone occurred many times. The rearrangement links TRBV27 to TRBJ2-7; 8 bases line up with TRBD1. Germline assignment: CDR1 MNHEY and CDR2 SMNVEV (reference sequence). This CDR3 has 13 residues. Trimming removed 6 bases from V and 4 bases from J; junction bases left unmatched: 5. The CDR3 DNA follows: TGTGCCAGCAGCGGACAGGGAAGGTACGAGCAGTACTTC. It specifies CASSGQGRYEQYF.

On this clone itself: Other DNA sequences in this sample translate to the same CDR3. The chain joins TRBV10-3 to TRBJ1-2; D may be TRBD1 (5 bases). Trimming took off 4 bases at V and 2 bases at J, with 8 bases between the two ends. This CDR3 comprises 13 residues. CDR1 ENHRY and CDR2 SYGVKD come from the germline V gene. The CDR3 sequence is CAISGGANYGYTF. CDR3 DNA sequence: TGTGCCATCAGTGGGGGCGCAAACTATGGCTACACCTTC.

The V and J genes are TRBV7-9 and TRBJ1-2; D call uncertain. V was cut by 5 bases and J by 7 bases, with 17 bases left in between. The CDR3 consists of 14 residues. Germline V gene sequence: CDR1 SEHNR, CDR2 FQNEAQ (reference sequence). The CDR3 spells CASSPARDAAGYTF. CDR3 in DNA: TGTGCCAGCAGCCCCGCCCGGGATGCGGCTGGCTACACCTTC.

Comment on this clone: Distinct nucleotide sequences in the sample also encode this CDR3. The V call is TRBV9, the J call TRBJ2-1; D unclear. The germline CDR1 and CDR2 sequences are SGDLS and YYNGEE. The V and J ends lost 3 bases and 0 bases respectively, with 10 bases between them. This CDR3 comprises 15 residues. The CDR3 DNA sequence: TGTGCCAGCAGCGCCCGACGGAGCTCCTACAATGAGCAGTTCTTC. As protein: CASSARRSSYNEQFF.

This chain connects TRBV18 to TRBJ2-1, with TRBD2 matching 7 bases. The germline CDR1 and CDR2 sequences are KGHSH and LQKENI. The CDR3 loop spans 15 amino acids. The J segment lost 9 bases and the V segment lost 5 bases, leaving 13 bases of the junction unmatched. The CDR3 sequence: CASSEAQAGRGEQFF. The CDR3, as DNA: TGTGCCAGCTCAGAGGCGCAAGCGGGAAGGGGTGAGCAGTTCTTC.

V is TRBV2 and J is TRBJ2-1, with 10 nucleotides matching TRBD2. There are 14 residues in the CDR3. V lost 3 bases and J lost 5; bases outside the gene matches: 1. CDR1 is SNHLY and CDR2 is FYNNEI in the germline V gene. The CDR3 DNA follows: TGTGCCAGCAGTGAGCTAGCGGGAGACAATGAGCAGTTCTTC. As protein: CASSELAGDNEQFF.

This chain connects TRBV10-3 to TRBJ2-1; D perhaps matches TRBD2 (6 bases). The germline gives CDR1 ENHRY, CDR2 SYGVKD. The CDR3 covers 15 residues. V was pared by 6 bases and J by 5 bases, with 17 bases between. Here the CDR3 reads CAISGSEAVHNEQFF. CDR3 nucleotide sequence: TGTGCCATCAGCGGGAGCGAGGCCGTCCACAATGAGCAGTTCTTC.

DNA of the CDR3: TGTGCCAGCAGCTTCCTAGCGGGAGGGGGATACGAGCAGTACTTC. Translation gives CASSFLAGGGYEQYF. This chain links TRBV7-2 with TRBJ2-7, with 12 nucleotides matching TRBD2. The germline V gene has CDR1 SGHTA and CDR2 FQGNSA. CDR3 length equals 15 residues. Unmatched junction bases numbered 4, after V lost 3 bases and J lost 4 bases.

The V gene is TRBV15, the J gene TRBJ1-1; 7 bases agree with TRBD1. V gave up 0 bases and J gave up 0 bases; unmatched junction bases: 4. CDR3 size: 16 residues. Per the germline V gene, CDR1 is LNHNV and CDR2 is YYDKDF (reference sequence). CDR3 residues: CATSRDRGAVNTEAFF. The CDR3 DNA is TGTGCCACCAGCAGAGACAGGGGGGCGGTGAACACTGAAGCTTTCTTT.

This clone was seen once. The chain uses TRBV3-1 (or the pseudogene TRBV3-2) and TRBJ2-1; 11 positions agree with TRBD1. The CDR3 runs to 14 residues. The V and J ends lost 4 bases and 9 bases, in that order; junction bases with no gene match: 5. CDR1 is LGHDT and CDR2 is YNNKEL in the germline V gene (reference sequence). CDR3 region: CASSPPGQGAEQFF. DNA for the CDR3: TGTGCCAGCAGCCCGCCCGGACAGGGGGCTGAGCAGTTCTTC.

The chain employs TRBV4-3 and TRBJ1-2; D perhaps matches TRBD1 (5 bases). CDR1 is LGHNA and CDR2 is YSLEER in the germline V gene. Trimming removed 0 bases at V and 5 bases at J, with 10 bases between. This CDR3 is built from 14 residues. The CDR3 nucleotides are TGCGCCAGCAGCCAAGATCAGGGAATGTATGGCTACACCTTC. Translation: CASSQDQGMYGYTF.

The V call is TRBV11-2, the J call TRBJ2-5; D perhaps matches TRBD2 (7 bases). The CDR3 totals 15 residues. The germline V gene has CDR1 SGHAT and CDR2 FQNNGV. V was shortened by 1 base and J by 0 bases, with 9 bases between the two germline ends. CDR3 DNA: TGTGCCAGCAGCTTAGGGCGGGGGCACCAAGAGACCCAGTACTTC. Translation: CASSLGRGHQETQYF.

This sequence joins TRBV6-2 or TRBV6-3 and TRBJ2-3, with TRBD1 matching 9 bases. The CDR3 covers 16 residues. The junction had 10 bases not matched to a gene; V was cut back by 4 bases and J by 5 bases. CDR1 and CDR2 from the germline V gene are MNHEY and SVGEGT. CDR3 DNA sequence: TGTGCCAGCAGTTCCCTGGACAGGGGATTTGAAGATACGCAGTATTTT. Protein sequence: CASSSLDRGFEDTQYF.

This clone was observed a handful of times. This chain links TRBV5-6 with TRBJ2-7; 7 positions agree with TRBD1. The CDR3 has 15 amino acids. J lost 4 bases, V lost 4 bases, and 11 bases had no gene match. Germline V CDR1 and CDR2: SGHDT, YYEEEE. The CDR3 sequence is CASSRWTGTIYEQYF. The CDR3 nucleotides read TGTGCCAGCAGCAGATGGACAGGCACGATATACGAGCAGTACTTC.

V is TRBV28 and J is TRBJ2-7; 9 positions match TRBD2. V was pared by 2 bases and J by 0 bases, with 2 bases of the junction left unmatched. This CDR3 is built from 15 residues. Germline CDR1 and CDR2: MDHEN and SYDVKM. CDR3 DNA sequence: TGTGCCAGCAGTTTAGCGGGGGGGAGCTCCTACGAGCAGTACTTC. Translating it yields CASSLAGGSSYEQYF. Full variable domain (remainder filled in from reference TRBV28 and TRBJ2-7): DVKVTQSSRYLVKRTGEKVFLECVQDMDHENMFWYRQDPGLGLRLIYFSYDVKMKEKGDIPEGYSVSREKKERFSLILESASTNQTSMYLCASSLAGGSSYEQYFGPGTRLTVT.

The rearrangement links TRBV11-2 to TRBJ2-3, with 11 bases that match TRBD2. The CDR3 has 14 residues. The V and J ends lost 5 bases and 7 bases, in that order; junction bases with no gene match: 5. The germline V gene has CDR1 SGHAT and CDR2 FQNNGV. The DNA for the CDR3 is TGTGCCAGCAGCGCTAGACTAGCGGGAAATACGCAGTATTTT. Translation gives CASSARLAGNTQYF.

The chain uses TRBV7-8 and TRBJ2-7; 8 bases line up with TRBD1. Germline V CDR1 and CDR2: SGHVS, FQNEAQ. V dropped 5 bases and J dropped 6; count of bases not matched to a gene: 21. This CDR3 region has 18 residues. The CDR3 DNA follows: TGTGCCAGCAGCGCGCACATTATTAACAGGGGGATCGCATCCGAGCAGTACTTC. This gives the protein CASSAHIINRGIASEQYF.

The CDR3 coding sequence is TGTGCCAGCAGCTTAGGGATCGGCGGCGTTCACCAAGAGACCCAGTACTTC. It is translated as CASSLGIGGVHQETQYF. V usage is TRBV11-3 and J usage is TRBJ2-5; D remains unclear. Looked up from germline, CDR1 is SGHNT and CDR2 is YENEEA. The ends were cut back, 1 base at V and 0 bases at J, with 15 bases in the middle. The CDR3 extends over 17 amino acids.

The CDR3 spells CASSQGPGYPYSPLHF. DNA of the CDR3: TGCGCCAGCAGCCAAGGTCCGGGGTATCCATATTCACCCCTCCACTTT. The chain joins TRBV4-3 to TRBJ1-6; D is ambiguous. This CDR3 is built from 16 residues. Germline loops: CDR1 LGHNA, CDR2 YSLEER. The V gene lost 1 base and the J gene lost 8 bases, with 15 bases spanning the gap.

DNA for the CDR3: TGTGCCAGCAGCTCCGAGGGGGGGCAGGGGACTGAAGCTTTCTTT. Translated, it gives CASSSEGGQGTEAFF. The V call is TRBV7-9, the J call TRBJ1-1, with TRBD1 as a possible D gene (6 bases). The CDR3 totals 15 residues. V gave up 4 bases and J gave up 5 bases, with 17 bases separating them. CDR1 and CDR2 from the germline V gene are SEHNR and FQNEAQ (reference sequence). Supplemented by reference TRBV7-9 and TRBJ1-1, the full variable domain reads DTGVSQNPRHKITKRGQNVTFRCDPISEHNRLYWYRQTLGQGPEFLTYFQNEAQLEKSRLLSDRFSAERPKGSFSTLEIQRTEQGDSAMYLCASSSEGGQGTEAFFGQGTRLTVV.

The V gene is TRBV5-4, the J gene TRBJ1-3, with a tentative D call TRBD1 (6 bases). Germline lookup yields CDR1 SGHNT and CDR2 YYREEE (reference sequence). Trimming left V 2 bases short and J 0 bases short, with 15 bases between. The CDR3 is 17 amino acids. DNA for the CDR3: TGTGCCAGCAGCTTCGAGGGGGTTACCAGCTCTGGAAACACCATATATTTT. Residues: CASSFEGVTSSGNTIYF. Using reference TRBV5-4 and TRBJ1-3 for the parts outside the CDR3, the full variable domain is ETGVTQSPTHLIKTRGQQVTLRCSSQSGHNTVSWYQQALGQGPQFIFQYYREEENGRGNFPPRFSGLQFPNYSSELNVNALELDDSALYLCASSFEGVTSSGNTIYFGEGSWLTVV.

V usage is TRBV7-2 and J usage is TRBJ2-1; D is ambiguous. The CDR3 loop spans 15 amino acids. Germline V gene data show CDR1 as SGHTA and CDR2 as FQGNSA. The germline V and J ends were trimmed by 5 bases and 0 bases, with 11 bases remaining between them. In nucleotides, the CDR3 is TGTGCCAGCAGCGAGCGCGCCGGCTCCTACAATGAGCAGTTCTTC. This sequence encodes CASSERAGSYNEQFF.

This chain links TRBV11-2 with TRBJ1-2, with 7 positions matching TRBD1. CDR1 is SGHAT and CDR2 is FQNNGV in the germline V gene. Germline trimming cut 4 bases from V and 8 bases from J; bases unmatched to any gene: 13. This CDR3 is built from 15 residues. The CDR3 protein is CASSSYKGTARGYTF. CDR3 DNA sequence: TGTGCCAGCAGCTCTTACAAAGGGACAGCTCGCGGCTACACCTTC. Based on the CDR3 plus reference TRBV11-2 and TRBJ1-2, the full variable domain is EAGVAQSPRYKIIEKRQSVAFWCNPISGHATLYWYQQILGQGPKLLIQFQNNGVVDDSQLPKDRFSAERLKGVDSTLKIQPAKLEDSAVYLCASSSYKGTARGYTFGSGTRLTVV.